Below, 15 T cell receptor beta chains from the same sample are listed, as sequenced in a study of lymphopenia after photon versus proton radiotherapy. Measured with immunoSEQ multiplex PCR; TCRdb has only the in-frame clones, and not every one. The data show 65,000 to 75,000 clones, with around 87% seen just once and roughly 10% held by the top ten. The input for sequencing was peripheral blood, taken from a patient treated with proton-based radiotherapy. Receptors originate from an elderly man with esophageal cancer.

The chain employs TRBV11-1 and TRBJ2-2; weak D call: TRBD1 (6 bases). From germline, CDR1 is SGHAT and CDR2 FQDESV (reference sequence). Trimming took 0 bases from V and 0 from J, leaving 11 bases between them. The CDR3 loop spans 17 amino acids. This chain's CDR3 is CASSLAGDRSNTGELFF. The CDR3 DNA reads as TGTGCCAGCAGCTTAGCAGGAGACAGGTCGAACACCGGGGAGCTGTTTTTT.

The CDR3 here is CASNPRGADTQYF. CDR3 coding DNA: TGTGCCAGCAACCCCCGGGGGGCAGATACGCAGTATTTT. The chain uses TRBV2 and TRBJ2-3, with 7 bases lining up with TRBD2. In germline, CDR1 is SNHLY, CDR2 FYNNEI. Losses at the gene ends were 7 bases for V and 4 bases for J; bases not matched to a gene: 5. CDR3 length equals 13 residues. The full variable domain, its missing parts supplied by reference TRBV2 and TRBJ2-3, is EPEVTQTPSHQVTQMGQEVILRCVPISNHLYFYWYRQILGQKVEFLVSFYNNEISEKSEIFDDQFSVERPDGSNFTLKIRSTKLEDSAMYFCASNPRGADTQYFGPGTRLTVL.

The V call is TRBV30, the J call TRBJ1-2, with TRBD1 matching 7 bases. The germline V gene has CDR1 GTSNPN and CDR2 SVGIG (reference sequence). The V and J ends lost 7 bases and 2 bases, in that order; junction bases with no gene match: 13. The CDR3 is 15 residues long. Here the CDR3 DNA reads TGTGCCTTTTCCGGACAGGCTAATTACAACTATGGCTACACCTTC. Its translation is CAFSGQANYNYGYTF. Together with reference TRBV30 and TRBJ1-2, the CDR3 gives the full variable domain: SQTIHQWPATLVQPVGSPLSLECTVEGTSNPNLYWYRQAAGRGLQLLFYSVGIGQISSEVPQNLSASRPQDRQFILSSKKLLLSDSGFYLCAFSGQANYNYGYTFGSGTRLTVV.

This clone was counted between two and nine times. The J gene is TRBJ2-5, the V gene TRBV7-7; no reliable D call. The germline V and J ends were trimmed by 2 bases and 4 bases, with 17 bases remaining between them. Germline V gene sequence: CDR1 SSHAT, CDR2 FNYEAQ (reference sequence). This CDR3 spans 16 amino acids. The CDR3 protein is CASSLNYPRVGETQYF. For the CDR3, the DNA is TGTGCCAGCAGCTTAAACTACCCTAGGGTCGGAGAGACCCAGTACTTC.

V usage is TRBV7-6 and J usage is TRBJ2-1, with 9 positions matching TRBD2. The CDR3 covers 14 residues. The V gene end was trimmed by 2 bases and the J gene end by 4 bases; junction bases not matched to a gene: 0. Germline V lookup: CDR1 SGHVS, CDR2 FNYEAQ. The CDR3 protein is CASSLTSGYNEQFF. As DNA, the CDR3 is TGTGCCAGCAGCTTAACTAGCGGGTACAATGAGCAGTTCTTC.

This sequence joins TRBV18 and TRBJ2-1, with 7 bases aligning to TRBD1. Germline loops: CDR1 KGHSH, CDR2 LQKENI. This CDR3 has 13 residues. V trimming: 3 bases; J trimming: 10 bases; junction bases outside the gene matches: 6. CDR3 coding DNA: TGTGCCAGCTCACCGACTACAGGGGTCGAGCAGTTCTTC. Its translation: CASSPTTGVEQFF.

This clone was seen a handful of times. The chain uses TRBV7-9 and TRBJ2-7, with a weak D call TRBD1 (5 bases). The length of the CDR3 is 13 residues. CDR1 and CDR2 from the germline V gene are SEHNR and FQNEAQ (reference sequence). The V gene lost 4 bases and the J gene lost 5 bases, with 12 bases spanning the gap. The CDR3, as DNA: TGTGCCAGCAGCTCCGGACATTCACACGAGCAGTACTTC. Translation: CASSSGHSHEQYF.

The chain uses TRBV10-2 and TRBJ1-5, with a weak D call TRBD1 (6 bases). Germline values: CDR1 WSHSY, CDR2 SAAADI. The V gene lost 2 bases and the J gene lost 2 bases, with 10 bases spanning the gap. The CDR3 extends over 15 amino acids. In DNA form, the CDR3 reads TGCGCCAGCAGTGAGAGGGCAGGGGGCAATCAGCCCCAGCATTTT. Translation gives CASSERAGGNQPQHF.

The V and J genes are TRBV29-1 and TRBJ2-7; 7 bases map to TRBD1. Germline values: CDR1 SQVTM, CDR2 ANQGSEA. With V trimmed by 4 bases and J by 3 bases, 3 bases remained unmatched. The CDR3 covers 12 residues. The chain's CDR3 is CSVGDSSYEQYF. In DNA, the CDR3 is TGCAGCGTTGGGGACAGCAGCTACGAGCAGTACTTC.

The table lists this clone with a count of one. The V call is TRBV6-6, the J call TRBJ2-3; D may correspond to TRBD1 or TRBD2 (5 bases each). From germline, CDR1 is MNHNY and CDR2 SVGAGI (reference sequence). Trimming shortened V by 6 bases and J by 12 bases, and 16 bases separated the two germline ends. The CDR3 consists of 12 residues. DNA of the CDR3: TGTGCCAGCAGCCCCGGGACGGCCTTTCAGTATTTT. This encodes CASSPGTAFQYF.

The V and J genes are TRBV14 and TRBJ2-3, with a tentative D call TRBD2 (5 bases). Trimming shortened V by 0 bases and J by 4 bases, and 11 bases separated the two germline ends. CDR1 is SGHDN and CDR2 is FVKESK in the germline V gene. The CDR3 has 15 residues. CDR3 DNA sequence: TGTGCCAGCAGCCAAGATCGCTTTAGCGCAGATACGCAGTATTTT. Its translation is CASSQDRFSADTQYF.

The CDR3 here is CASSVDVRGEEQYF. CDR3 in DNA: TGTGCCAGCAGCGTAGATGTTCGGGGGGAGGAGCAGTACTTC. V gene TRBV9 combines with J gene TRBJ2-7; 7 bases fit TRBD2. The CDR3 totals 14 residues. Trimming cost V 0 bases and J 7 bases; bases outside gene matches: 7. Germline CDR1 is SGDLS and CDR2 is YYNGEE.

This chain joins TRBV21-1 and TRBJ1-5. TRBV21-1 is marked as a pseudogene. CDR3 length equals 15 residues. The CDR3 region is CASSKGGISNQPQHF. The CDR3 DNA reads as TGTGCCAGCAGCAAAGGGGGTATTAGCAATCAGCCCCAGCATTTT.

The sample holds a few counts of this clone. J is TRBJ2-3 and V is TRBV30, with 7 bases identical to TRBD2. CDR1 is GTSNPN, CDR2 SVGIG, per germline (reference sequence). V shed 2 bases, J shed 2 bases, and the junction held 4 bases outside the gene matches. CDR3 length: 14 residues. CDR3 protein: CAWSRRGFTDTQYF. The CDR3 coding sequence is TGTGCCTGGAGTAGGCGGGGGTTCACAGATACGCAGTATTTT. The full variable domain, rest sourced from reference TRBV30 and TRBJ2-3, is SQTIHQWPATLVQPVGSPLSLECTVEGTSNPNLYWYRQAAGRGLQLLFYSVGIGQISSEVPQNLSASRPQDRQFILSSKKLLLSDSGFYLCAWSRRGFTDTQYFGPGTRLTVL.

As to this clone: The same CDR3 is also encoded by other DNA sequences in this sample. The rearrangement joins TRBV6-5 to TRBJ2-3, with D unclear. The CDR3 length is 11 residues. Trimming removed 2 bases at V and 5 bases at J, with 2 bases between. CDR1 and CDR2 from the germline V gene are MNHEY and SVGAGI. The CDR3 region is CASSYIDTQYF. The CDR3 coding sequence is TGTGCCAGCAGTTACATAGATACGCAGTATTTT.